This TCR beta chain comes out of a study of blood T cell repertoires in COVID-19. Study summary: Samples taken during acute and convalescent COVID-19 were collected in the United States, Italy and Spain. Sources were T cells, B-cell-depleted T cells, or PBMCs; the material itself was cDNA or gDNA.

As originally analysed: Scientists estimated how many nucleated cells there were by amplifying reference gene primers. The data were produced by immunoSEQ multiplex PCR, yet TCRdb's version contains in-frame clones alone and is incomplete. That table gives V, J and clone size, and the DNA gave D and trimming. The sample lists 300,000 to 350,000 clones, 88% occurring once. Concerning this clone itself: The junction differs from germline at one of its ends, possibly a read error.

Sequencing was carried out using peripheral blood. The clonotype comes from a woman aged 25 to 39 with COVID-19, enrolled during active disease.

The CDR3 spells CASSTTGPTIYGYTF. The CDR3 nucleotides are TGTGCCAGCAGTACGACAGGACCGACGATCTATGGCTACACCTTT. This chain uses TRBV6-5 with TRBJ1-2; a weak D match, TRBD1 (6 bases). The length of the CDR3 is 15 residues. Germline V gene lookup returns CDR1 MNHEY and CDR2 SVGAGI.